The next 27 T cell receptor beta chains were all read from a single sample in a study of cytomegalovirus exposure and HLA in healthy donors. 13 Jbeta primers and 60 Vbeta primers were used for the PCR. Measured with immunoSEQ multiplex PCR; TCRdb has only the in-frame clones, and not every one. Of roughly 130,000 clones in the sample, 75% to 90% were seen once. Sequenced: PBMCs. All receptors derive from a man younger than 45 in good health and CMV-seronegative.

This rearrangement joins TRBV7-9 to TRBJ2-1, with D hard to call. Germline values: CDR1 SEHNR, CDR2 FQNEAQ (reference sequence). The CDR3 runs to 14 residues. Trimming stripped 5 bases from V and 6 bases from J, with 14 bases between. The CDR3 region has the DNA TGTGCCAGCAGCCTAATGGGTAGCAGCAATGAGCAGTTCTTC. Translated, it gives CASSLMGSSNEQFF.

The V gene is TRBV15, the J gene TRBJ2-6, with D maybe TRBD1 (6 bases). CDR1 is LNHNV, CDR2 YYDKDF, per germline (reference sequence). The CDR3 spans 18 residues. V was trimmed by 1 base and J by 2 bases, leaving 15 bases between them. The CDR3 sequence is CATSRGSRGIPGANVLTF. CDR3 sequence (DNA): TGTGCCACCAGCAGAGGTAGCAGGGGAATACCTGGGGCCAACGTCCTGACTTTC. The whole variable domain, filled in from reference TRBV15 and TRBJ2-6, reads DAMVIQNPRYQVTQFGKPVTLSCSQTLNHNVMYWYQQKSSQAPKLLFHYYDKDFNNEADTPDNFQSRRPNTSFCFLDIRSPGLGDTAMYLCATSRGSRGIPGANVLTFGAGSRLTVL.

A note on this clone: An end of the junction does not agree with germline; a read error may underlie this. The gene calls are TRBV7-2 and TRBJ2-7, with TRBD1 identical over 7 bases. The CDR3 extends over 15 amino acids. Germline CDR1 SGHTA, CDR2 FQGNSA. CDR3 in DNA: TGTGCCACCAGCCAATACGACAGGGATTCCAACGAGCAGTACTTC. Translated, it gives CATSQYDRDSNEQYF.

The rearrangement joins TRBV28 to TRBJ1-5, with TRBD1 matching 8 bases. The CDR3 consists of 15 residues. With V trimmed by 6 bases and J by 7 bases, 11 bases remained unmatched. Germline lookup yields CDR1 MDHEN and CDR2 SYDVKM. The CDR3 loop is CASSPDRDGEQPQHF. The CDR3 bases are TGTGCCAGCAGCCCGGACAGGGATGGTGAACAGCCCCAGCATTTT.

Remarks on this clone: Its ends do not fully match the called genes, so a read error is possible. CDR3 DNA sequence: TGTGCCAGCAGCCAACAACAGGGAGGGCAGCCCCAGAATTTT. Protein sequence: CASSQQQGGQPQNF. V usage is TRBV7-2 and J usage is TRBJ1-5; D possibly corresponds to TRBD1 (6 bases). The CDR3 loop spans 14 amino acids. The V gene's germline CDR1 is SGHTA and CDR2 FQGNSA.

This clone was picked up one time. The chain employs TRBV29-1 and TRBJ2-3, with 9 nucleotides matching TRBD2. CDR1 SQVTM and CDR2 ANQGSEA come from the germline V gene. Trimming cost V 7 bases and J 6 bases; bases outside gene matches: 2. The CDR3 covers 11 residues. In DNA form, the CDR3 reads TGCAGCGACGCGGGGGGGGATACGCAGTATTTT. It yields the protein CSDAGGDTQYF.

This clone was recorded once. J is TRBJ2-7 and V is TRBV6-5; the D gene is possibly TRBD1 (6 bases). V lost 2 bases, J lost 0 bases, and 11 bases lay in between. The CDR3 runs 15 residues. Germline V gives CDR1 MNHEY, CDR2 SVGAGI. CDR3 in amino acids: CASSYTTGSSYEQYF. CDR3 sequence (DNA): TGTGCCAGCAGTTACACCACAGGGTCCTCCTACGAGCAGTACTTC.

The chain is built from TRBV29-1 and TRBJ2-1; D is possibly TRBD1 (5 bases). The CDR3 is 15 residues long. Germline V gene lookup returns CDR1 SQVTM and CDR2 ANQGSEA. The V and J ends lost 6 bases and 3 bases respectively, with 18 bases between them. DNA for the CDR3: TGCAGCGTGCCCGACCCGTGGGGCAACTACAATGAGCAGTTCTTC. It is translated as CSVPDPWGNYNEQFF.

The chain has TRBV5-1 and TRBJ2-1; 9 bases agree with TRBD2. This CDR3 contains 15 residues. Germline CDR1 SGHRS, CDR2 YFSETQ. V trimming: 2 bases; J trimming: 6 bases; junction bases outside the gene matches: 6. The CDR3: CASSFYGTSFNEQFF. Here the CDR3 DNA reads TGCGCCAGCAGCTTTTACGGGACTAGCTTCAATGAGCAGTTCTTC.

The rearrangement joins TRBV7-2 to TRBJ2-7; unclear D gene. The CDR3 is 14 residues long. Germline assignment: CDR1 SGHTA and CDR2 FQGNSA. V shed 5 bases and J shed 3 bases, with 14 bases lying between them. This CDR3 reads CASSPRTFSYEQYF. DNA of the CDR3: TGTGCCAGCAGCCCCCGCACTTTTAGCTACGAGCAGTACTTC.

A single count supports this clone. V gene TRBV29-1 combines with J gene TRBJ2-7; D unresolved. V lost 7 bases, J lost 1 base, and 14 bases lay in between. The CDR3 consists of 13 residues. From germline, CDR1 is SQVTM and CDR2 ANQGSEA. CDR3 in DNA: TGCAGCGCCCGAGGCCGGGTATCCTACGAGCAGTACTTC. Its protein is CSARGRVSYEQYF.

The chain has TRBV27 and TRBJ2-1; TRBD2 might be the D (6 bases). CDR1 MNHEY and CDR2 SMNVEV come from the germline V gene (reference sequence). V dropped 7 bases and J dropped 2 bases, with 24 bases sitting between them. This CDR3 has 18 residues. For the CDR3, the DNA is TGTGCCAGCACCTCAGCCGGGGAGGCCCTGTTCCCCTACAATGAGCAGTTCTTC. Protein: CASTSAGEALFPYNEQFF.

The genes are TRBV9 and TRBJ1-2; TRBD1 matches 9 bases. V lost 1 base to trimming and J lost 6 bases; unmatched junction nucleotides: 13. Germline V gives CDR1 SGDLS, CDR2 YYNGEE. This CDR3 comprises 17 residues. For the CDR3, the DNA is TGTGCCAGCAGCGTATTTGTCCGGGACAGGGTTTCGGATGGCTACACCTTC. This sequence encodes CASSVFVRDRVSDGYTF.

The chain uses TRBV5-1 and TRBJ2-7; 9 nucleotides line up with TRBD1. Germline values: CDR1 SGHRS, CDR2 YFSETQ. After removal of 3 bases from V and 2 bases from J, the junction contained 3 bases not matched to a gene. CDR3 length: 14 residues. CDR3 coding DNA: TGCGCCAGCAGCTCTGGGACAGGGACCTACGAGCAGTACTTC. Protein sequence: CASSSGTGTYEQYF.

In this sample, this clone turned up a few times. The V call is TRBV7-9, the J call TRBJ1-3; D gene unclear. Looked up from germline, CDR1 is SEHNR and CDR2 is FQNEAQ (reference sequence). This CDR3 comprises 15 residues. V lost 3 bases and J lost 0, with 9 bases in between. The CDR3 coding sequence is TGTGCCAGCAGCTTTATTGACACCTCTGGAAACACCATATATTTT. It translates to CASSFIDTSGNTIYF. The variable domain in full, completed from reference TRBV7-9 and TRBJ1-3, reads DTGVSQNPRHKITKRGQNVTFRCDPISEHNRLYWYRQTLGQGPEFLTYFQNEAQLEKSRLLSDRFSAERPKGSFSTLEIQRTEQGDSAMYLCASSFIDTSGNTIYFGEGSWLTVV.

The chain carries TRBV6-5 and TRBJ2-2; perhaps TRBD2 as D (5 bases). V gave up 5 bases and J gave up 3 bases, with 7 bases separating them. The CDR3 covers 13 residues. The germline CDR1 and CDR2 sequences are MNHEY and SVGAGI. The CDR3 region is CASSPDYTGELFF. CDR3 DNA: TGTGCCAGCAGTCCGGACTACACCGGGGAGCTGTTTTTT.

J is TRBJ2-7 and V is TRBV6-1; 7 positions match TRBD2. The CDR3 extends over 13 amino acids. CDR1 is MNHNS and CDR2 is SASEGT in the germline V gene. DNA of the CDR3: TGTGCTCTCAGGTTCCGCGGGAGTTACGAGCAGTACTTC. Its translation is CALRFRGSYEQYF.

The chain combines TRBV4-3 with TRBJ2-3; 7 nucleotides align to TRBD2. The CDR3 totals 15 residues. Unmatched junction bases numbered 8, after V lost 3 bases and J lost 5 bases. CDR1 and CDR2 (germline): LGHNA, YSLEER. The CDR3 sequence: CASSQRPGREDTQYF. CDR3 nucleotides: TGCGCCAGCAGCCAGCGCCCGGGGAGGGAAGATACGCAGTATTTT.

This clone was observed a few times. The gene calls are TRBV19 and TRBJ2-7; D remains unclear. The germline gives CDR1 LNHDA, CDR2 SQIVND (reference sequence). Trimming took off 4 bases at V and 1 base at J, with 14 bases between the two ends. This CDR3 region has 15 residues. The CDR3 sequence is CASSTQNRDSYEQYF. CDR3 DNA: TGTGCCAGTAGTACCCAAAACAGAGATTCCTACGAGCAGTACTTC.

V is TRBV6-5 and J is TRBJ2-1; 8 bases fit TRBD1. V lost 10 bases, J lost 1 base, and 6 bases stayed unmatched. Per the germline V gene, CDR1 is MNHEY and CDR2 is SVGAGI. The CDR3 has 14 amino acids. CDR3 nucleotide sequence: TGTGCCACCCTGGACAGGGCTTCCTACAATGAGCAGTTCTTC. As protein: CATLDRASYNEQFF.

Worth noting for this clone: The junction does not match germline at one end; this may be a read error. This chain connects TRBV2 to TRBJ1-2, with TRBD1 matching 10 bases. Germline CDR1 and CDR2: SNHLY and FYNNEI. The CDR3 is made up of 15 amino acids. This chain's CDR3 is CASSVRTGGSYGYPF. The CDR3 bases are TGTGCCAGCAGTGTGAGGACAGGGGGAAGCTATGGCTACCCCTTC.

The V and J genes are TRBV9 and TRBJ2-2, with TRBD1 identical over 7 bases. CDR1 SGDLS and CDR2 YYNGEE come from the germline V gene. Germline trimming cut 4 bases from V and 7 bases from J; bases unmatched to any gene: 10. The CDR3 extends over 15 amino acids. The CDR3 loop is CASSSTTGSGGELFF. In DNA form, the CDR3 reads TGTGCCAGCAGCAGTACGACAGGGTCGGGCGGGGAGCTGTTTTTT.

CDR3 in DNA: TGTGCCAGCAGCTCCGGACTAGCGGGAGAAGACGAGCAGTACTTC. Translation gives CASSSGLAGEDEQYF. The rearrangement links TRBV5-4 to TRBJ2-7; 13 bases align to TRBD2. The V and J ends lost 3 bases and 5 bases, in that order; junction bases with no gene match: 5. The CDR3 loop spans 15 amino acids. CDR1 is SGHNT and CDR2 is YYREEE in the germline V gene (reference sequence).

The chain combines TRBV27 with TRBJ2-7, with TRBD1 matching over 12 bases. The CDR3 extends over 15 amino acids. Germline loops: CDR1 MNHEY, CDR2 SMNVEV (reference sequence). J gave up 6 bases and V 7 bases, and 10 bases lay outside the gene matches. CDR3 DNA: TGTGCCAGCACCCTCCTCGGGACAGGGGGCTCCGAGCAGTACTTC. It translates to CASTLLGTGGSEQYF.

This chain joins TRBV13 and TRBJ1-1; weak D call: TRBD1 (5 bases). The V gene's germline CDR1 is PRHDT and CDR2 FYEKMQ (reference sequence). Trimming took 6 bases from V and 6 from J, leaving 17 bases between them. This CDR3 is built from 14 residues. The CDR3: CASSLARRGSEAFF. CDR3 nucleotides: TGTGCCAGCAGTCTAGCGAGGAGGGGATCTGAAGCTTTCTTT.

The chain employs TRBV18 and TRBJ2-3; weak D call: TRBD2 (6 bases). Trimming stripped 3 bases from V and 5 bases from J, with 12 bases between. Germline CDR1 and CDR2: KGHSH and LQKENI. The CDR3 runs 14 residues. CDR3 sequence reads: CASSPVGRLDTQYF. The CDR3 DNA reads as TGTGCCAGCTCACCGGTCGGGAGATTAGATACGCAGTATTTT.

The genes are TRBV15 and TRBJ1-1; no clear D. The CDR3 covers 14 residues. Trimming removed 0 bases at V and 10 bases at J, with 15 bases between. The germline gives CDR1 LNHNV, CDR2 YYDKDF (reference sequence). The CDR3 DNA reads as TGTGCCACCAGCAGAGATGCTACCCCGTCTGGAGCTTTCTTT. Protein: CATSRDATPSGAFF.